Following are 10 T cell receptor beta chains from one sample sequenced in a study of metastatic and nonmetastatic thyroid tumors. From the PCR reads, TCRdb re-called clones with MiXCR. The sample contains 20,000 to 25,000 clones, about a quarter of which appear only once. Patients had received no treatment of any kind before thyroid surgery. Specimen: tumor tissue. The receptors were gathered from a female donor with papillary thyroid cancer or a benign thyroid nodule (not recorded which). Some clones in this sample may be carry-over from other donors' samples.

At least ten counts were recorded for this clone. The chain links TRBV30 to TRBJ1-1; D is uncertain. This CDR3 contains 10 residues. V was cut by 5 bases and J by 6 bases, with 7 bases left in between. Germline CDR1 and CDR2: GTSNPN and SVGIG (reference sequence). CDR3 region: CAWGLAEAFF. CDR3 DNA sequence: TGTGCCTGGGGGCTCGCTGAAGCTTTCTTT.

The chain links TRBV25-1 to TRBJ2-6, with D tentatively TRBD2 (7 bases). The CDR3 runs 19 residues. The germline V and J ends were trimmed by 6 bases and 0 bases, with 21 bases remaining between them. Germline lookup yields CDR1 MGHDK and CDR2 SYGVNS. The CDR3 DNA is TGTGCCAGCAGCCCCGATTATCGGGGGGCGGCCTCTGGGGCCAACGTCCTGACTTTC. Translating gives CASSPDYRGAASGANVLTF.

Of note for this clone: Being one base from a much bigger clone, this may be a read error. The genes are TRBV5-4 and TRBJ2-2; TRBD2 might be the D (6 bases). The germline CDR1 and CDR2 sequences are SGHNT and YYREEE (reference sequence). The CDR3 is made up of 16 amino acids. The CDR3 DNA reads as TGTGCCAGCAGCTTGGGGGCATGGGGAGGCACCGGGGAGCTGCTTTTT. This encodes CASSLGAWGGTGELLF.

This clone was seen repeatedly, ten times or more. The chain couples TRBV3-1 to TRBJ2-1, with TRBD2 identical over 11 bases. The germline V gene has CDR1 LGHDT and CDR2 YNNKEL (reference sequence). Unmatched junction bases numbered 4, after V lost 4 bases and J lost 5 bases. CDR3 length: 15 amino acids. The CDR3 DNA is TGTGCCAGCAGCCCCGGACTAGCGGGCCACAATGAGCAGTTCTTC. Protein sequence: CASSPGLAGHNEQFF.

Ten or more counts support this clone. The rearrangement uses TRBV20-1 and TRBJ2-1, with 12 bases fitting TRBD2. The V gene's germline CDR1 is DFQATT and CDR2 SNEGSKA (reference sequence). This CDR3 has 15 residues. With V trimmed by 6 bases and J by 8 bases, 11 bases remained unmatched. The CDR3 sequence: CSAPGLAGWYDEQFF. The CDR3 nucleotides read TGCAGTGCCCCCGGACTAGCGGGATGGTACGATGAGCAGTTCTTC.

The chain carries TRBV5-1 and TRBJ1-2; 7 nucleotides match TRBD1. CDR3 length: 14 residues. V was clipped by 0 bases and J by 6 bases; unmatched bases: 5. Germline CDR1 SGHRS, CDR2 YFSETQ. As DNA, the CDR3 is TGCGCCAGCAGCTTGGCCAGGGGGGTGGATGGCTACACCTTC. Translating gives CASSLARGVDGYTF.

This clone was picked up many times. This chain joins TRBV5-1 and TRBJ1-6, with unresolved D. V lost 3 bases and J lost 5, with 12 bases in between. The CDR3 runs to 15 residues. Germline CDR1 reads SGHRS; CDR2 reads YFSETQ. CDR3 nucleotides: TGCGCCAGCAGCTCCCGGGCCATGGATAATTCACCCCTCCACTTT. This codes for CASSSRAMDNSPLHF.

The rearrangement joins TRBV30 to TRBJ2-7, with a possible D match to TRBD1 (5 bases). This CDR3 spans 14 amino acids. Germline assignment: CDR1 GTSNPN and CDR2 SVGIG (reference sequence). The V end lost 1 base, the J end lost 3 bases, and 13 bases lay between the germline ends. The CDR3 DNA sequence: TGTGCCTGGAGTGGAACGCAGGGATTCTACGAGCAGTACTTC. Amino acid sequence: CAWSGTQGFYEQYF. The full variable domain, with the rest looked up from reference TRBV30 and TRBJ2-7, is SQTIHQWPATLVQPVGSPLSLECTVEGTSNPNLYWYRQAAGRGLQLLFYSVGIGQISSEVPQNLSASRPQDRQFILSSKKLLLSDSGFYLCAWSGTQGFYEQYFGPGTRLTVT.

At least ten counts were recorded for this clone. A read error is possible here, since a much larger clone lies one base away. This chain joins TRBV15 and TRBJ2-3; TRBD1 is a possible D gene (8 bases). CDR1 and CDR2 (germline): LNHNV, YYDKDF (reference sequence). This CDR3 is 16 amino acids long. In DNA form, the CDR3 reads TGTGCCGCCAGCAGAGCGGGGCAGGGGGCTGCAGATACGCAGTATTTT. As protein: CAASRAGQGAADTQYF.

This clone was seen more than once but under ten times. Compared with germline, one end of the junction differs, possibly owing to a read error. This chain joins TRBV25-1 and TRBJ2-2; 7 positions match TRBD1. The V gene's germline CDR1 is MGHDK and CDR2 SYGVNS. This CDR3 contains 13 residues. The CDR3 region has the DNA TGTTCCAGCAGGGGACAGAACACCGGTGAGCTGTTTTTT. This gives the protein CSSRGQNTGELFF. Based on the CDR3 plus reference TRBV25-1 and TRBJ2-2, the full variable domain is EADIYQTPRYLVIGTGKKITLECSQTMGHDKMYWYQQDPGMELHLIHYSYGVNSTEKGDLSSESTVSRIRTEHFPLTLESARPSHTSQYLCSSRGQNTGELFFGEGSRLTVL.